This TCR beta chain was identified in a study of blood T cell repertoires in COVID-19. V lost 3 bases to trimming and J lost 5 bases; unmatched junction nucleotides: 8. Germline V gene sequence: CDR1 LNHDA, CDR2 SQIVND (reference sequence). The CDR3 runs to 16 residues. Method: immunoSEQ multiplex PCR; TCRdb's copy keeps in-frame clones and lacks some. The sample has about 110,000 clones, around 82% seen once. This chain links TRBV19 with TRBJ2-2; 8 bases are shared with TRBD2. The receptor comes from a human donor in a cohort sampled during active or convalescent COVID-19. The sequencing input was peripheral blood. The CDR3 sequence: CASSMLAGAGTGELFF. The CDR3 DNA reads TGTGCCAGTAGTATGCTAGCGGGTGCGGGGACCGGGGAGCTGTTTTTT. Using reference TRBV19 and TRBJ2-2 for the parts outside the CDR3, the full variable domain is DGGITQSPKYLFRKEGQNVTLSCEQNLNHDAMYWYRQDPGQGLRLIYYSQIVNDFQKGDIAEGYSVSREKKESFPLTVTSAQKNPTAFYLCASSMLAGAGTGELFFGEGSRLTVL.